This TCR beta chain was recovered during a study of cytomegalovirus exposure and HLA in healthy donors. V was shortened by 6 bases and J by 2 bases, with 9 bases between the two germline ends. The germline gives CDR1 MDHEN, CDR2 SYDVKM. CDR3 length: 13 amino acids. The repertoire was sequenced with immunoSEQ multiplex PCR; TCRdb's copy has only in-frame clones and lacks some. The table shows 120,000 or so clones, with roughly nine tenths occurring only once. This receptor was obtained from a woman aged 18-29 years in good health and CMV-seronegative. The chain links TRBV28 to TRBJ2-3; no clear D gene. Sequencing used PBMCs. CDR3 nucleotide sequence: TGTGCCAGCAGCCCCACTGACACAGATACGCAGTATTTT. Its protein product is CASSPTDTDTQYF.